Following are 10 T cell receptor beta chains from one sample sequenced in a study of T cells after posttransplantation cyclophosphamide. The repertoire was sequenced with immunoSEQ multiplex PCR; TCRdb's copy has only in-frame clones and lacks some. The sample contains some 66,000 clones, around 93% of which appear only once. The sequenced material came from PBMCs. These receptor sequences come from a woman in her 30s in good health and a related stem cell transplant donor.

The J gene is TRBJ1-1, the V gene TRBV7-9; 8 bases fit TRBD1. There are 17 residues in the CDR3. CDR1 SEHNR and CDR2 FQNEAQ come from the germline V gene (reference sequence). J gave up 4 bases and V 0 bases, and 10 bases lay outside the gene matches. CDR3 nucleotide sequence: TGTGCCAGCAGCTTAGCCCCGGGACAGGTATATTTCACTGAAGCTTTCTTT. This sequence encodes CASSLAPGQVYFTEAFF.

The chain uses TRBV11-1 and TRBJ2-4, with D unclear. Germline CDR1 and CDR2: SGHAT and FQDESV (reference sequence). Trimming cost V 1 base and J 0 bases, with 7 bases left between them. There are 15 residues in the CDR3. The CDR3 nucleotides read TGTGCCAGCAGCTTAGGTCTGGGAGCCAAAAACATTCAGTACTTC. This translates into CASSLGLGAKNIQYF.

V gene TRBV4-3 combines with J gene TRBJ2-7; TRBD1 aligns across 10 bases. Looked up from germline, CDR1 is LGHNA and CDR2 is YSLEER. There are 13 residues in the CDR3. V was pared by 6 bases and J by 6 bases, with 5 bases of the junction left unmatched. The CDR3 loop reads CASSLDRGSEQYF. The CDR3 DNA sequence: TGCGCCAGCAGTCTGGACAGGGGGAGCGAGCAGTACTTC.

This chain uses TRBV7-2 with TRBJ2-5; D gene uncertain. CDR1 is SGHTA, CDR2 FQGNSA, per germline. This CDR3 region has 12 residues. V was clipped by 5 bases and J by 5 bases, with 9 bases between them. CDR3 in amino acids: CASSLGIETQYF. The CDR3 nucleotides read TGTGCCAGCAGCCTGGGCATTGAGACCCAGTACTTC.

J is TRBJ1-2 and V is TRBV20-1; D not resolved. CDR3 length: 11 amino acids. The V end lost 3 bases, the J end lost 6 bases, and 8 bases lay between the germline ends. Germline V lookup: CDR1 DFQATT, CDR2 SNEGSKA (reference sequence). The CDR3 bases are TGCAGTGCTAGTCTTTTAAATGGCTACACCTTC. It yields the protein CSASLLNGYTF.

The chain carries TRBV4-3 and TRBJ1-1, with a tentative D call TRBD1 (5 bases). The V and J ends lost 1 base and 5 bases respectively, with 11 bases between them. CDR1 and CDR2 (germline): LGHNA, YSLEER. The CDR3 contains 14 residues. CDR3 sequence reads: CASSQVGRGTEAFF. The CDR3 DNA sequence: TGCGCCAGCAGCCAAGTTGGGAGGGGAACTGAAGCTTTCTTT.

The count of this clone is one. This chain links TRBV2 with TRBJ2-3; D is possibly TRBD1 or TRBD2 (7 bases each). Trimming shortened V by 9 bases and J by 9 bases, and 16 bases separated the two germline ends. CDR3 length equals 12 residues. Per the germline V gene, CDR1 is SNHLY and CDR2 is FYNNEI. The CDR3 bases are TGTGCCAGTACCCCAGGGGGGGCCACGCAGTATTTT. Translation gives CASTPGGATQYF.

V and J are TRBV5-1 and TRBJ2-7; 8 bases align to TRBD1. Looked up from germline, CDR1 is SGHRS and CDR2 is YFSETQ. V lost 6 bases, J lost 5 bases, and 13 bases stayed unmatched. The CDR3 spans 15 residues. DNA of the CDR3: TGCGCCAGCACTGACCGACAGGGGAATACTAACGAGCAGTACTTC. It translates to CASTDRQGNTNEQYF.

The genes are TRBV5-1 and TRBJ2-5; D gene unclear. The germline V gene has CDR1 SGHRS and CDR2 YFSETQ. There are 13 residues in the CDR3. V lost 2 bases, J lost 3 bases, and 8 bases lay in between. The CDR3: CASSLWAKETQYF. The CDR3 DNA is TGCGCCAGCAGCTTATGGGCAAAAGAGACCCAGTACTTC.

This clone has a single count. The rearrangement links TRBV7-5 to TRBJ2-1; the table's D call of TRBD1 was not tested on the DNA. TRBV7-5 is labeled a pseudogene. The CDR3 length is 19 residues. This chain's CDR3 is CARSLKGPRPSSSYNEQFF. CDR3 bases: TGTGCCAGAAGCTTGAAGGGGCCCCGCCCGTCTAGCTCCTACAATGAGCAGTTCTTC.